This T cell receptor beta chain was profiled in a study of Ad26.COV2.S vaccination and SARS-CoV-2 variants. As regards this clone: Its antigen is not known.

The germline V gene encodes CDR1 LNHDA and CDR2 SQIVND (reference sequence). V gave up 5 bases and J gave up 7 bases, with 18 bases separating them. This CDR3 contains 15 residues. Measured with immunoSEQ multiplex PCR; TCRdb has only the in-frame clones, and not every one. The table has approximately 500,000 clones, around 90% seen once. Treatment indicated: around 19 received Ad26.COV2.S at low or high dose, single or two shots; about five received placebo; per-sample allocation not given. The study sampled participants on day 63 after the first vaccine or placebo injection. Based in Boston, the donor was an adult of 18-55 years. Built on an Ad26 vector, the vaccine expressed Wuhan-strain SARS-CoV-2 spike. Findings of the study overall: For non-spike TCRs, breadth in vaccine recipients resembled that in placebo recipients.

This chain connects TRBV19 to TRBJ1-5; D gene ambiguous. The sequences come from peripheral blood, collected in a trial of Ad26.COV2.S vaccine versus placebo. The sequence derives from a person between 18 and 59 years old who received the Ad26.COV2.S COVID-19 vaccine or a placebo. CDR3 protein: CASSPRSRGLQPQHF. DNA for the CDR3: TGTGCCAGTAGTCCGCGAAGCCGAGGTCTCCAGCCCCAGCATTTT.